One and the same sample provided the 31 T cell receptor beta chains below, sequenced in a study of T cell repertoires in cytomegalovirus infection (dated by TCRdb to between 2019 and 2020). Sequencing was carried out with an Illumina HiSeq 1500. TCRdb cleaned the public reads at Q25 with fastp, built clones with MiXCR and kept in-frame beta chains. Each CDR3 protein gets just one entry, which takes the most common genes and DNA from the rows behind it. This sample gives about 900,000 distinct CDR3 sequences in total; approximately 30% of them show up just once. The biggest ten clones account for about an eighth of the sample. The sample's treatment or condition label, decoded: in vitro stimulation with specific CMV peptide epitopes to enrich CMV-specific T cells. Their antigens remain unidentified. The source was cultured CD8+ T cells from PBMCs, collected from culture after CMV antigen stimulation. Source of these receptors: a human donor in good health (CMV status not recorded). Some clones in this sample may be carry-over from other donors' samples.

The chain combines TRBV19 with TRBJ1-5; 7 bases fit TRBD1. CDR1 LNHDA and CDR2 SQIVND come from the germline V gene (reference sequence). This CDR3 comprises 16 residues. J lost 6 bases, V lost 7 bases, and 15 bases had no gene match. The CDR3 region is CASTLQGTRGLQPQHF. In nucleotides, the CDR3 is TGTGCCAGTACCCTCCAGGGAACAAGGGGGCTTCAGCCCCAGCATTTT.

The chain employs TRBV2 and TRBJ2-1, with 13 bases matching TRBD2. The junction had 14 bases not matched to a gene; V was cut back by 11 bases and J by 4 bases. Germline V gene sequence: CDR1 SNHLY, CDR2 FYNNEI. This CDR3 contains 17 residues. In nucleotides, the CDR3 is TGTGCCGTTCTTCGGACTAGCGGGGGTGCCTTGTACAATGAGCAGTTCTTC. This gives the protein CAVLRTSGGALYNEQFF.

This clonotype has at least ten counts. The chain couples TRBV6-1 to TRBJ2-2; 8 nucleotides agree with TRBD1. Germline CDR1 MNHNS, CDR2 SASEGT. The length of the CDR3 is 14 residues. The V gene end was trimmed by 5 bases and the J gene end by 4 bases; junction bases not matched to a gene: 3. The CDR3 reads CASSRDRGTGELFF. CDR3 DNA: TGTGCCAGCAGTCGAGACAGGGGCACCGGGGAGCTGTTTTTT.

This chain connects TRBV15 to TRBJ2-1; 9 bases agree with TRBD2. Trimming took 0 bases from V and 4 from J; bases not matched to a gene: 7. The CDR3 runs 17 residues. The germline gives CDR1 LNHNV, CDR2 YYDKDF (reference sequence). The CDR3 sequence is CATSRDGALAGYNEQFF. The CDR3 region has the DNA TGTGCCACCAGCAGAGATGGGGCACTAGCGGGTTACAATGAGCAGTTCTTC.

The rearrangement links TRBV5-5 to TRBJ1-2; 8 nucleotides agree with TRBD1. The CDR3 totals 15 residues. V gave up 5 bases and J gave up 6 bases; unmatched junction bases: 12. The germline V gene encodes CDR1 SGHKS and CDR2 YYEKEE (reference sequence). As DNA, the CDR3 is TGTGCCAGCAGTCTCGGACAGGGAGTAACTGATGGCTACACCTTC. It translates to CASSLGQGVTDGYTF. Together with reference TRBV5-5 and TRBJ1-2, the CDR3 gives the full variable domain: DAGVTQSPTHLIKTRGQQVTLRCSPISGHKSVSWYQQVLGQGPQFIFQYYEKEERGRGNFPDRFSARQFPNYSSELNVNALLLGDSALYLCASSLGQGVTDGYTFGSGTRLTVV.

This chain connects TRBV7-6 to TRBJ2-5; 9 bases align to TRBD2. V lost 8 bases, J lost 5 bases, and 9 bases stayed unmatched. Germline V lookup: CDR1 SGHVS, CDR2 FNYEAQ. This CDR3 comprises 14 residues. The CDR3 spells CASSPSGGRETQYF. In DNA form, the CDR3 reads TGTGCCAGCTCCCCCAGCGGGGGGCGGGAGACCCAGTACTTC.

This sequence joins TRBV7-6 and TRBJ1-1; 7 positions agree with TRBD1. This CDR3 comprises 17 residues. Per the germline V gene, CDR1 is SGHVS and CDR2 is FNYEAQ. Trimming removed 1 base from V and 1 base from J; junction bases left unmatched: 9. This CDR3 reads CASSLGQGPRKNTEAFF. The CDR3 coding sequence is TGTGCCAGCAGCTTAGGACAGGGTCCCCGCAAGAACACTGAAGCTTTCTTT.

The chain is built from TRBV7-9 and TRBJ2-7; TRBD2 matches at 7 bases. The V and J ends lost 3 bases and 5 bases, in that order; junction bases with no gene match: 10. CDR1 is SEHNR and CDR2 is FQNEAQ in the germline V gene (reference sequence). There are 15 residues in the CDR3. CDR3 amino acids: CASSLGGSGRNEQYV. The CDR3 nucleotides read TGTGCCAGCAGCTTGGGAGGGTCCGGGAGAAACGAGCAGTACGTC.

This clonotype was observed many times. V is TRBV7-2 and J is TRBJ2-7; 9 nucleotides align to TRBD1. Per germline, CDR1 SGHTA and CDR2 FQGNSA. With 5 bases clipped from V and 5 bases from J, the junction kept 7 bases outside the gene matches. The CDR3 spans 14 residues. This chain's CDR3 is CASSRGQGRNEQYF. The CDR3 nucleotides are TGTGCCAGCAGCCGTGGACAGGGGAGGAACGAGCAGTACTTC.

DNA for the CDR3: TGTGCCAGCAGTTACACCGAGACAGGGGTAGCCGGGGAGCTGTTTTTT. It specifies CASSYTETGVAGELFF. The chain recombines TRBV6-5 with TRBJ2-2; 8 bases are shared with TRBD1. The CDR3 is made up of 16 amino acids. The junction had 8 bases not matched to a gene; V was cut back by 2 bases and J by 6 bases. Germline CDR1 and CDR2: MNHEY and SVGAGI.

In the case of this clonotype: This CDR3 is missing its conserved last phenylalanine or tryptophan, likely due to a read error. It is unclear where the CDR3 begins or ends on the DNA, so no DNA is shown, and the CDR3 is as TCRdb lists it. The chain recombines TRBV7-9 with TRBJ2-7; TRBD1, the table's D call, was not compared with the DNA. The CDR3 is made up of 10 amino acids, end residues included. Germline values: CDR1 SEHNR, CDR2 FQNEAQ (reference sequence). CDR3 loop: CASSWTPFFI.

Turning to this clonotype: An end of the junction differs from the germline gene, which may be a read error. The gene calls are TRBV3-1 and TRBJ2-3, with D unresolved. The length of the CDR3 is 13 residues. The germline gives CDR1 LGHDT, CDR2 YNNKEL (reference sequence). The CDR3 loop is CASSPLNSDTQYF. CDR3 in DNA: TGCGCCAGCAGCCCTTTGAATTCAGATACGCAGTATTTT.

This clonotype is a singleton in its sample. J is TRBJ1-1 and V is TRBV19; D unclear. The CDR3 has 15 residues. Between the trimmed V and J ends, which lost 11 bases and 3 bases, there was a span of 22 bases. Germline assignment: CDR1 LNHDA and CDR2 SQIVND (reference sequence). Here the CDR3 DNA reads TGTGCCTGTCGCCCTTCAAAGGTTATCGACACTGAAGCTTTCTTT. Translating gives CACRPSKVIDTEAFF. The variable domain in full, completed from reference TRBV19 and TRBJ1-1, reads DGGITQSPKYLFRKEGQNVTLSCEQNLNHDAMYWYRQDPGQGLRLIYYSQIVNDFQKGDIAEGYSVSREKKESFPLTVTSAQKNPTAFYLCACRPSKVIDTEAFFGQGTRLTVV.

The V call is TRBV7-3, the J call TRBJ2-6, with 8 nucleotides matching TRBD1. Germline CDR1 is SGHTA and CDR2 is FQGTGA. The CDR3 length is 20 residues. J lost 0 bases, V lost 4 bases, and 14 bases had no gene match. CDR3 nucleotides: TGTGCCAGCAGCTCCCCCGTTGTCGGACAGGGCCCCTCTGGGGCCAACGTCCTGACTTTC. Translation: CASSSPVVGQGPSGANVLTF.

The table lists this clonotype with a few counts. The chain employs TRBV2 and TRBJ2-7; D not resolved. V lost 0 bases and J 1 base, leaving 7 bases between the germline ends. CDR1 and CDR2 (germline): SNHLY, FYNNEI. This CDR3 contains 14 residues. CDR3 bases: TGTGCCAGCAGTGAAGCGAGTCGGTCCTACGAGCAGTACTTC. Translation: CASSEASRSYEQYF.

On this clonotype itself: Mismatch with germline at one junction end may stem from a read error. This sequence joins TRBV6-2 or TRBV6-3 and TRBJ2-5; TRBD1 matches 7 bases. This CDR3 region has 16 residues. Germline lookup yields CDR1 MNHEY and CDR2 SVGEGT. CDR3 loop: CASTKTPPGQFETRYF. In DNA, the CDR3 is TGTGCCAGCACCAAAACCCCTCCGGGACAGTTTGAGACCCGGTACTTC.

This clonotype has just a few counts. This chain uses TRBV10-3 with TRBJ2-1, with 9 bases identical to TRBD1. The V gene end was trimmed by 8 bases and the J gene end by 2 bases; junction bases not matched to a gene: 7. The germline gives CDR1 ENHRY, CDR2 SYGVKD. The CDR3 runs 15 residues. This chain's CDR3 is CAILTQGAPYNEQFF. The DNA of the CDR3 is TGTGCCATCCTAACACAGGGGGCACCCTACAATGAGCAGTTCTTC.

This chain joins TRBV6-4 and TRBJ2-1; D is unresolved. Per the germline V gene, CDR1 is MRHNA and CDR2 is SNTAGT. Deletions cut 4 bases from V and 8 bases from J, with 15 bases between. The CDR3 runs to 14 residues. CDR3 in DNA: TGTGCCAGCAGTGGCTCGAACAGCAGAGATGAGCAGTTCTTC. It is translated as CASSGSNSRDEQFF.

The chain combines TRBV28 with TRBJ2-7, with D perhaps TRBD2 (6 bases). Germline CDR1 and CDR2: MDHEN and SYDVKM. Trimming took 2 bases from V and 2 from J, leaving 19 bases between them. The CDR3 covers 17 residues. CDR3 amino acids: CASSLPVNWPGAYEQYV. For the CDR3, the DNA is TGTGCCAGCAGTTTACCAGTTAACTGGCCGGGAGCCTACGAGCAGTACGTC.

The V call is TRBV19, the J call TRBJ2-3; 11 positions agree with TRBD1. V shed 2 bases and J 4 bases; nucleotides not matched to a gene: 8. Germline-derived CDR1 and CDR2 are LNHDA and SQIVND (reference sequence). The CDR3 covers 17 residues. CDR3 region: CASSILGTGGGADTQYF. For the CDR3, the DNA is TGTGCCAGTAGTATACTCGGGACAGGGGGTGGCGCAGATACGCAGTATTTT.

The chain recombines TRBV7-8 with TRBJ2-7, with D hard to call. Germline assignment: CDR1 SGHVS and CDR2 FQNEAQ. V was clipped by 6 bases and J by 0 bases, with 15 bases between them. The CDR3 totals 15 residues. CDR3 residues: CASRIGRTDSYEQYF. CDR3 bases: TGTGCCAGCAGGATCGGACGGACGGACTCCTACGAGCAGTACTTC.

Details on this clonotype: It may be a read error: a sequence one base away is much more abundant. The V gene is TRBV7-9, the J gene TRBJ2-2; TRBD2 agrees at 8 bases. The germline CDR1 and CDR2 sequences are SEHNR and FQNEAQ (reference sequence). This CDR3 spans 15 amino acids. V lost 5 bases and J lost 7; bases outside the gene matches: 9. CDR3 nucleotide sequence: TGTGCCAGCAGCCCATTGGGACTAGTCATCGGGGAGCTGTTTTTT. Protein: CASSPLGLVIGELFF.

The chain links TRBV5-1 to TRBJ1-1, with D possibly TRBD1 on 6 matching bases. The germline gives CDR1 SGHRS, CDR2 YFSETQ. The V and J ends lost 5 bases and 2 bases respectively, with 10 bases between them. The CDR3 totals 13 residues. For the CDR3, the DNA is TGCGCCAGCAGATGGGGGCTAAACACTGAAGCTTTCTTT. The encoded protein is CASRWGLNTEAFF.

The chain recombines TRBV27 with TRBJ1-4, with TRBD1 matching over 9 bases. V lost 5 bases, J lost 6 bases, and 7 bases stayed unmatched. The CDR3 extends over 15 amino acids. The germline V gene has CDR1 MNHEY and CDR2 SMNVEV (reference sequence). As DNA, the CDR3 is TGTGCCAGCAGTCCCTTGGACAGGGGACATGAAAAACTGTTTTTT. Its translation: CASSPLDRGHEKLFF.

The chain employs TRBV6-1 and TRBJ1-5; D not certain. Looked up from germline, CDR1 is MNHNS and CDR2 is SASEGT. V was pared by 1 base and J by 2 bases, with 9 bases between. CDR3 length: 15 residues. The CDR3 nucleotides are TGTGCCAGCAGTGAAGGCCCCCCGGGCAATCAGCCCCAGCATTTT. Its translation: CASSEGPPGNQPQHF.

This clonotype turned up a few times. The chain recombines TRBV5-1 with TRBJ2-3; perhaps TRBD2 as D (7 bases). From germline, CDR1 is SGHRS and CDR2 YFSETQ. The CDR3 covers 16 residues. V gave up 2 bases and J gave up 0 bases, with 13 bases separating them. CDR3: CASSFWGGLSTDTQYF. The CDR3, as DNA: TGCGCCAGCAGCTTCTGGGGGGGCCTTAGCACAGATACGCAGTATTTT.

This clonotype was counted a few times. The CDR3 bases are TGTGCCAGTAGTGCCCGGGACAGGGGGAATGGCTACACCTTC. Its translation: CASSARDRGNGYTF. The chain recombines TRBV19 with TRBJ1-2, with 11 bases identical to TRBD1. The germline V gene encodes CDR1 LNHDA and CDR2 SQIVND (reference sequence). The CDR3 consists of 14 residues. The trim removed 5 bases at V and 6 bases at J, leaving 5 bases unmatched.

Only a few counts were recorded for this clonotype. For the CDR3, the DNA is TGTGCCAGCCAGTTCCCGGGTGCTGAAGCTTTCTTT. It is translated as CASQFPGAEAFF. The chain links TRBV6-5 to TRBJ1-1; no definite D call. Germline assignment: CDR1 MNHEY and CDR2 SVGAGI. The CDR3 totals 12 residues. V was pared by 8 bases and J by 6 bases, with 13 bases between.

This clonotype has a handful of counts. J is TRBJ2-1 and V is TRBV10-2; D may be TRBD1 or TRBD2 (5 bases each). The V gene lost 0 bases and the J gene lost 6 bases, with 12 bases spanning the gap. CDR3 length: 15 amino acids. Germline lookup yields CDR1 WSHSY and CDR2 SAAADI. The CDR3 sequence is CASSESLAGFNEQFF. The CDR3 nucleotides are TGCGCCAGCAGTGAGTCCCTAGCAGGGTTCAATGAGCAGTTCTTC.

Details on this clonotype: Possible read error: a much larger clone is one base away. The chain couples TRBV7-2 to TRBJ2-1; 9 positions agree with TRBD2. This CDR3 spans 13 amino acids. The V gene's germline CDR1 is SGHTA and CDR2 FQGNSA. CDR3 bases: TGTGCCAGCTCCTCCGGACTAGCGACTGAGCATTTCTTC. It specifies CASSSGLATEHFF.

This clonotype was counted a few times. This chain links TRBV12-3 or TRBV12-4 with TRBJ1-2; TRBD1 matches 7 bases. V lost 3 bases and J lost 4; bases outside the gene matches: 8. The CDR3 consists of 15 residues. CDR3 residues: CASSLTPDRFYGYTF. In DNA form, the CDR3 reads TGTGCCAGCAGTTTGACACCGGACAGGTTCTATGGCTACACCTTC.